This TCR beta chain derives from a study of blood T cell repertoires in COVID-19. Germline V gene data show CDR1 as SGHRS and CDR2 as YFSETQ. J lost 4 bases, V lost 2 bases, and 4 bases had no gene match. The CDR3 loop spans 16 amino acids. In its sample, this clone was seen once. Original handling: Estimates of nucleated cell counts were drawn from the amplification of reference gene primers. Profiled with immunoSEQ multiplex PCR; TCRdb holds only in-frame clones, not every one. The V and J calls and clone size were taken over from that table, and D and trimming were inferred from the DNA. Of 310,000 or so clones in the sample, around 87% are singletons; the top ten hold 1%.

Material for sequencing was peripheral blood. This chain uses TRBV5-1 with TRBJ2-6, with 9 nucleotides matching TRBD1. This receptor was taken from a man over 45 with active or convalescent COVID-19. CDR3 in amino acids: CASSFTGGSGANVLTF. The CDR3 DNA follows: TGCGCCAGCAGCTTTACAGGGGGCTCGGGGGCCAACGTCCTGACTTTC.